The sequence of this TCR beta chain was determined in a study of cytomegalovirus exposure and HLA in healthy donors. The PCR ran on 60 Vbeta and 13 Jbeta primers. Using immunoSEQ multiplex PCR, the repertoire was profiled, and TCRdb retains in-frame clones only, with some absent. The table includes around 150,000 clones, roughly 80% detected once. The CDR3 sequence is 15 residues long. CDR1 and CDR2 from the germline V gene are LNHNV and YYDKDF (reference sequence). The V end lost 1 base, the J end lost 8 bases, and 17 bases lay between the germline ends. The V call is TRBV15, the J call TRBJ1-1; D perhaps matches TRBD1 (6 bases). The specimen was PBMCs. This receptor was identified in a female donor in good health and CMV-seronegative. CDR3 region: CATSRGGGGSREAFF. CDR3 in DNA: TGTGCCACCAGCAGAGGGGGGGGCGGGTCGAGGGAAGCTTTCTTT.